The following is a T cell receptor beta chain sequence with its context. These data originate in a study of T cell repertoires in aging, cancer and after chemotherapy. In germline, CDR1 is SGHAT, CDR2 FQDESV (reference sequence). CDR3 size: 11 residues. V lost 5 bases, J lost 12 bases, and 6 bases stayed unmatched. The template was genomic DNA from peripheral blood, not RNA. Multiplex touch-down PCR with TRB-A/B primers amplified rearranged V-D-J TRB sequences. TCRdb reanalysed the multiplex PCR reads using MiXCR and keeps one entry per CDR3 protein. The repertoire includes about 18,000 distinct CDR3 sequences, roughly half of them detected once, and roughly a tenth sits in the top ten.

The sequence derives from a human donor in good health. The chain links TRBV11-1 to TRBJ2-7; the match to TRBD1 covers 8 bases. The specimen was blood. This chain's CDR3 is CASSLDRERYF. The CDR3 DNA reads as TGTGCCAGCAGCCTGGACAGGGAACGGTACTTC.